This section outlines one TCR beta chain sequence together with its context. Its antigen is not known. The data are from a study of blood T cells in healthy people across ages. On the study more broadly: Every two T cells gave about one barcoded beta molecule via template switching. Broader study findings: Since the PBMCs were unsorted, naive and antigen-experienced cells could not be conclusively compared.

PCR was performed a second time for about 6 to 12 cycles using a sample-barcoded 5' primer and a J-beta primer mix. Via MiXCR, TCRdb re-called the 5' RACE reads, giving one row per CDR3 protein. This table has 600,000 to 1,000,000 distinct CDR3 sequences, roughly 64% appearing once. The sequenced sample consisted of blood. The TCR sequence derives from a man younger than 45 in good health.

The CDR3 here is CAISDGNTEAFF. The CDR3 DNA follows: TGTGCCATCTCTGACGGGAACACTGAAGCTTTCTTT. The gene calls are TRBV10-3 and TRBJ1-1, with D uncertain. Germline assignment: CDR1 ENHRY and CDR2 SYGVKD. The CDR3 extends over 12 amino acids. The V and J ends lost 8 bases and 1 base respectively, with 8 bases between them.